The following is a TCR beta chain sequence with its context. As processed by the authors: Amplification from reference gene primers served as the basis for estimated nucleated cell counts. Only in-frame clones appear in the TCRdb table, and some are missing; sequencing was by immunoSEQ multiplex PCR. V and J calls plus clone size are reproduced from that table; the DNA served to infer D and trimming. This sample has approximately 300,000 clones; around 87% occur once, and the top ten carry approximately 5.3%. This CDR3 spans 14 amino acids. The germline V gene has CDR1 SGHKS and CDR2 YYEKEE (reference sequence). Trimming removed 2 bases from V and 10 bases from J, with 13 bases in between. The data originate from a study of blood T cell repertoires in COVID-19. Allocation to cohorts depended on clinical history reported by the participants. For recovered donors of Cohort 3, there were two negative PCRs, clearance, or symptom resolution.

The V and J genes are TRBV5-5 and TRBJ1-6; D might be TRBD1 (6 bases). The material sequenced was PBMCs or T cells enriched from blood (not recorded which). The sequence derives from a young woman who had recovered from COVID-19. CDR3 amino acids: CASSFRDKNSPLHF. The DNA of the CDR3 is TGTGCCAGCAGCTTCCGGGACAAAAACTCACCCCTCCACTTT.